This TCR beta chain was obtained from a study of shared clonotypes between healthy human individuals. Study background: CD4 naive cells filled three plates per donor, CD4 memory three, CD8 naive two and CD8 memory one.

This CDR3 comprises 12 residues. Germline V gene data show CDR1 as MDHEN and CDR2 as SYDVKM. Trimming cost V 1 base and J 2 bases, with 2 bases left between them. The data were produced by immunoSEQ multiplex PCR, yet TCRdb's version contains in-frame clones alone and is incomplete. The profile shows about 640,000 clones, about 78% of them singletons. In regard to this clone: The sample holds other DNA sequences that translate to the same CDR3.

This chain uses TRBV28 with TRBJ2-5; unclear D gene. Sequencing was carried out using memory CD4+ T cells sorted from blood. Noted subset: CD45RA-negative fraction. The TCR was taken from a woman aged 25 to 39 in good health. CDR3 region: CASSLSQETQYF. The CDR3 nucleotides read TGTGCCAGCAGTTTATCGCAAGAGACCCAGTACTTC.